This record looks at one TCR beta chain sequence and its context. With 60 Vbeta and 13 Jbeta primers, the PCR was carried out. Clones were read by immunoSEQ multiplex PCR, and TCRdb kept only the in-frame ones, dropping some. The sample consists of 110,000 to 150,000 clones, around four fifths of them appearing once. These data are taken from a study of cytomegalovirus exposure and HLA in healthy donors. Specimen: PBMCs. The clonotype comes from a woman in her forties in good health and CMV-seronegative.

In DNA, the CDR3 is TGTGCCAGCAGAAATAGACAGCGGGATCAGCCCCAGCATTTT. It yields the protein CASRNRQRDQPQHF. This chain uses TRBV6-5 with TRBJ1-5; D is perhaps TRBD1 (5 bases). The V gene's germline CDR1 is MNHEY and CDR2 SVGAGI. The CDR3 totals 14 residues. Trimming removed 6 bases at V and 5 bases at J, with 14 bases between.